The 9 T cell receptor beta chains given below trace back to one sample, sequenced in a study of cytomegalovirus exposure and HLA in healthy donors. PCR employed 60 Vbeta and 13 Jbeta primers. Measured with immunoSEQ multiplex PCR; TCRdb has only the in-frame clones, and not every one. The sample yields more than 85,000 clones, about 80% seen once. The sample taken for sequencing was PBMCs. Every receptor here comes from a woman aged 50 to 60 in good health and CMV-seropositive.

This clone came up a few times. The V gene is TRBV9, the J gene TRBJ2-1, with 10 bases identical to TRBD2. CDR1 and CDR2 (germline): SGDLS, YYNGEE. Trimming removed 4 bases from V and 9 bases from J; junction bases left unmatched: 10. This CDR3 has 15 residues. The CDR3, as DNA: TGTGCCAGCAGCAACCCTCGAGCGGGAGGGATTGAGCAGTTCTTC. Amino acids: CASSNPRAGGIEQFF.

The rearrangement joins TRBV2 to TRBJ1-4; 8 bases line up with TRBD1. Germline CDR1 SNHLY, CDR2 FYNNEI. The V segment lost 2 bases and the J segment 5 bases; nucleotides outside the gene matches: 16. CDR3 length: 19 amino acids. In nucleotides, the CDR3 is TGTGCCAGCAGTGAACAACCCCCGGGGACAGGTTTTTTCAATGAAAAACTGTTTTTT. Protein product: CASSEQPPGTGFFNEKLFF. The full variable domain, its missing parts supplied by reference TRBV2 and TRBJ1-4, is EPEVTQTPSHQVTQMGQEVILRCVPISNHLYFYWYRQILGQKVEFLVSFYNNEISEKSEIFDDQFSVERPDGSNFTLKIRSTKLEDSAMYFCASSEQPPGTGFFNEKLFFGSGTQLSVL.

CDR3 amino acids: CASSVEGSGGARQYF. CDR3 bases: TGTGCCAGCAGCGTAGAGGGGAGCGGGGGGGCGCGGCAGTACTTC. The chain links TRBV9 to TRBJ2-7, with 10 bases identical to TRBD2. V lost 0 bases and J lost 9; bases outside the gene matches: 9. The CDR3 runs to 15 residues. Germline assignment: CDR1 SGDLS and CDR2 YYNGEE.

J is TRBJ1-1 and V is TRBV2, with D possibly matching TRBD1 (5 bases). CDR1 is SNHLY and CDR2 is FYNNEI in the germline V gene. Trimming stripped 6 bases from V and 1 base from J, with 12 bases between. The CDR3 is made up of 14 amino acids. The CDR3 DNA is TGTGCCAGCAGGGGGACGGGGGGGAACACTGAAGCTTTCTTT. Its protein is CASRGTGGNTEAFF.

This chain connects TRBV2 to TRBJ2-7, with no clear D. Germline CDR1 is SNHLY and CDR2 is FYNNEI. The V end was cut by 5 bases, the J end by 2 bases, with 7 bases between. The CDR3 totals 12 residues. As DNA, the CDR3 is TGTGCCAGCAGTTGGGCCCCCTACGAGCAGTACTTC. Translated, it gives CASSWAPYEQYF.

This chain uses TRBV10-3 with TRBJ1-1, with D maybe TRBD1 (5 bases). The germline V and J ends were trimmed by 0 bases and 1 base, with 12 bases remaining between them. The CDR3 sequence is 16 residues long. Germline assignment: CDR1 ENHRY and CDR2 SYGVKD. The CDR3 region is CAISESKGKGNTEAFF. CDR3 in DNA: TGTGCCATCAGTGAGTCCAAGGGGAAGGGGAACACTGAAGCTTTCTTT.

The chain recombines TRBV6-1 with TRBJ1-5; D gene ambiguous. This CDR3 is 14 amino acids long. Trimming removed 4 bases from V and 0 bases from J, with 7 bases in between. Looked up from germline, CDR1 is MNHNS and CDR2 is SASEGT. CDR3 coding DNA: TGTGCCAGCAGTGTGAAACTTAGCAATCAGCCCCAGCATTTT. Residues: CASSVKLSNQPQHF.

The V call is TRBV29-1, the J call TRBJ1-2; 10 bases are a match to TRBD1. This CDR3 is built from 12 residues. Germline V lookup: CDR1 SQVTM, CDR2 ANQGSEA. Trimming cost V 4 bases and J 6 bases; bases outside gene matches: 2. The CDR3 reads CSVGQGADGYTF. CDR3 DNA sequence: TGCAGCGTTGGACAGGGGGCGGATGGCTACACCTTC.

This clone was seen a single time. At one end, the junction sequence differs from germline, possibly due to a read error. Other DNA sequences of this sample code for an identical CDR3. This chain's CDR3 is CASSPGTGGRNTEAFF. The DNA for the CDR3 is TGTGCCAGCTCACCGGGGACAGGGGGAAGGAACACCGAAGCTTTCTTT. This chain connects TRBV18 to TRBJ1-1, with TRBD1 matching over 11 bases. The CDR3 has 16 residues. Germline CDR1 KGHSH, CDR2 LQKENI.